The T cell receptor (beta chain) under discussion was sequenced for a study of T cells in Graves' hyperthyroidism and ophthalmopathy. CDR1 and CDR2 (germline): MNHEY, SVGEGT. J gave up 2 bases and V 6 bases, and 4 bases lay outside the gene matches. This CDR3 is built from 14 residues. Notes on the study in general: Stable hyperthyroidism was told apart from ophthalmopathy by a model built on 13 V-J features.

The TCR beta CDR3 regions underwent amplification using RNA transcripts as the source. TCR CDR3 underwent first-round RT-PCR with the HTBI primer set. TCRdb recomputed calls from the multiplex PCR reads with MiXCR, one row per CDR3 protein. Of roughly 380,000 distinct CDR3 sequences listed, approximately 14% are singletons. This clonotype was recorded at least ten times. Its antigen is still unknown. Patients aged 18 to 65 had newly diagnosed hyperthyroidism of under 2 months' duration. This chain joins TRBV6-2 or TRBV6-3 and TRBJ1-5; 7 nucleotides match TRBD1. Sequenced: blood. The sequence derives from a woman younger than 35 with Graves' hyperthyroidism. In nucleotides, the CDR3 is TGTGCCAGCAGGACAGGGAAAGGCAATCAGCCCCAGCATTTT. Its translation is CASRTGKGNQPQHF.